These 6 T cell receptor beta chains were sequenced from one sample in a study of blood T cells in healthy people across ages. Using a J-beta primer mix together with a sample-barcoded 5' primer, a second PCR was run for roughly 7 to 11 cycles. TCRdb reprocessed the 5' RACE reads with MiXCR, giving one entry per CDR3 protein. The table includes about 1.8 million distinct CDR3 sequences, 49% detected once. The specimen was blood. These receptors all stem from a woman between 35 and 50 years old in good health.

The chain uses TRBV20-1 and TRBJ2-1, with TRBD1 matching 12 bases. Germline V CDR1 and CDR2: DFQATT, SNEGSKA (reference sequence). The length of the CDR3 is 12 residues. Here the CDR3 reads CTGTGGRNEQFF. The CDR3 DNA follows: TGCACTGGGACAGGGGGCCGCAATGAGCAGTTCTTC.

In its sample, this clonotype was seen a few times. The J gene is TRBJ2-1, the V gene TRBV29-1; tentative D call: TRBD1 (5 bases). V dropped 5 bases and J dropped 7 bases, with 6 bases sitting between them. This CDR3 spans 10 amino acids. Germline V gene data show CDR1 as SQVTM and CDR2 as ANQGSEA. The CDR3 region is CSVRGNEQFF. CDR3 coding DNA: TGCAGCGTTAGGGGAAATGAGCAGTTCTTC.

V is TRBV7-2 and J is TRBJ1-2; 9 bases align to TRBD1. Trimming took 1 base from V and 3 from J; bases not matched to a gene: 9. Germline V gene data show CDR1 as SGHTA and CDR2 as FQGNSA. This CDR3 comprises 17 residues. CDR3 bases: TGTACCAGCAGCTTAGGGGGGACAGGGAATAATCACTATGGCTACACCTTC. It specifies CTSSLGGTGNNHYGYTF.

The chain combines TRBV3-1 with TRBJ1-2; the D is unclear. CDR1 LGHDT and CDR2 YNNKEL come from the germline V gene (reference sequence). V was trimmed by 4 bases and J by 2 bases, leaving 14 bases between them. This CDR3 is built from 15 residues. Here the CDR3 reads CASSPRRPQNYGYTF. In DNA form, the CDR3 reads TGTGCCAGCAGCCCTAGGAGACCACAGAACTATGGCTACACCTTC.

V and J are TRBV12-3 or TRBV12-4 and TRBJ2-7; no reliable D call. The CDR3 extends over 12 amino acids. V lost 8 bases and J lost 2, with 10 bases in between. The CDR3 region is CASASIAYEQYF. The DNA of the CDR3 is TGTGCCAGCGCCTCTATAGCCTACGAGCAGTACTTC.

The chain employs TRBV5-1 and TRBJ1-4; the D gene is possibly TRBD1 (5 bases). The CDR3 runs to 13 residues. The germline CDR1 and CDR2 sequences are SGHRS and YFSETQ. The V end lost 7 bases, the J end lost 6 bases, and 13 bases lay between the germline ends. The CDR3 is CASRRDGDEKLFF. In nucleotides, the CDR3 is TGCGCCAGCCGCCGGGACGGGGATGAAAAACTGTTTTTT.